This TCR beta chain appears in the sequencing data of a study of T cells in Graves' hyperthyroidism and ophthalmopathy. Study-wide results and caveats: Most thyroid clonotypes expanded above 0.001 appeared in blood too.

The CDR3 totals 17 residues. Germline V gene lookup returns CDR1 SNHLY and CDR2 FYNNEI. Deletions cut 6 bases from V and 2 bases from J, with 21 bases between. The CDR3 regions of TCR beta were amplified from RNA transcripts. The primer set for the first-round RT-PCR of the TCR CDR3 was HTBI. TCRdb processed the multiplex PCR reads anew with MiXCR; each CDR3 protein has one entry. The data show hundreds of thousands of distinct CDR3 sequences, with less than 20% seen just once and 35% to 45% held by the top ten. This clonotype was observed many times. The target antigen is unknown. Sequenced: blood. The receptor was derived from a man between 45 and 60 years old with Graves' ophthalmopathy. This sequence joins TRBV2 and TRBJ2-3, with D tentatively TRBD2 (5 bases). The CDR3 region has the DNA TGTGCCAGCAGGTCCCCTCCTCCGAGCGGCAACACAGATACGCAGTATTTT. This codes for CASRSPPPSGNTDTQYF.